A selection of T cell receptor beta chains follows, all from one sample in a study of neoadjuvant anti-PD-1 for oral cavity cancer. This table comes from immunoSEQ multiplex PCR, and its TCRdb copy is limited to in-frame clones, with some not included. The sample carries under 15,000 clones, under 70% recorded once. The material was PBMCs, obtained after nivolumab (anti-PD-1) treatment. Source of these receptors: a person aged 40 to 85 with oral cavity squamous cell carcinoma. Both conserved end residues are trimmed from each CDR3. D genes are given only for firm matches.

>TRBV7-3|.|15|TRBJ2-6
ASSLNLWDSGANVLT
>TRBV27|TRBD2|13|TRBJ2-7
ASSSLAGGPYEQY
>TRBV5-5|.|9|TRBJ2-7
ASSETGSKY
>TRBV10-1|.|12|TRBJ2-3
ASSGPSRTDTQY
>TRBV28|.|14|TRBJ1-5
ASISTGEGGNQPQH
>TRBV10-2|TRBD1|12|TRBJ1-2
ASSESRDSMFPT
>TRBV5-1|.|13|TRBJ2-7
ASSLESSSSYEQY
>TRBV10-3|.|13|TRBJ2-2
TISGQASNTGELF
>TRBV5-4|.|11|TRBJ1-1
ASSAWGGTEAF
>TRBV6-4|.|13|TRBJ2-6
ASSDSSSGANVLT
>TRBV7-8|.|11|TRBJ1-1
ATLGVMNTEAF
>TRBV19|TRBD2|14|TRBJ2-7
ASSIGASGSLNEQY
>TRBV6-1|TRBD2|12|TRBJ2-5
ASSGLAGGETQY
>TRBV19|.|12|TRBJ1-1
ASMGLGGHTEAF
>TRBV2|.|12|TRBJ2-7
ASKFRGSSYEQY
>TRBV11-1|.|13|TRBJ2-1
ASSLARERYNEQF
>TRBV7-8|TRBD1|11|TRBJ2-1
ASSFWTGNEQF
>TRBV5-1|.|15|TRBJ2-4
ASSLAYTGEGQNIQY
>TRBV11-3|TRBD2|15|TRBJ2-2
ASSFSGLAGVTGELF
>TRBV9|.|14|TRBJ2-3
ASSVQGQPSTDTQY
>TRBV5-1|.|15|TRBJ1-1
ASSSPDRVHSRTEAF
>TRBV19|TRBD1|12|TRBJ2-2
ASSTGGLPGELF
>TRBV7-9|TRBD1|17|TRBJ1-2
ASSFGFTGGARVGYGYT
>TRBV6-5|.|14|TRBJ2-3
ASSYSSGLSTDTQY
>TRBV30|TRBD1|12|TRBJ1-5
AWSPGQGSQPQH
>TRBV19|.|12|TRBJ1-5
ASRVEVSNQPQH
>TRBV9|TRBD2|13|TRBJ2-1
ASSIGLADYNEQF
>TRBV2|TRBD2|13|TRBJ2-2
ASRRELAGTGELF
>TRBV9|.|14|TRBJ2-3
ASSVGQGAGTDTQY
>TRBV28|.|11|TRBJ1-5
ASRAVSNQPQH
>TRBV19|TRBD2|15|TRBJ2-1
ASSFPLTSGRRGEQF
>TRBV5-1|.|12|TRBJ1-1
ASKVSRTSTEAF
>TRBV7-6|.|11|TRBJ2-7
ASSLFGSAEQY
>TRBV15|TRBD2|14|TRBJ2-1
ATSRELAGASNEQF
>TRBV6-5|.|12|TRBJ1-2
ASSRSDSLYGYT
>TRBV28|TRBD1|10|TRBJ1-2
ASSGTGYGYT
>TRBV5-4|.|13|TRBJ2-1
ASSQSKAGDNEQF
>TRBV5-1|.|13|TRBJ2-3
ASRAQFLNTDTQY
>TRBV14|TRBD2|13|TRBJ2-1
ASSRSGYSYNEQF
>TRBV30|TRBD1|13|TRBJ2-7
AWSARQGSSYEQY
>TRBV5-1|.|14|TRBJ1-3
ASSLVGSVGGNTIY
>TRBV19|TRBD1|11|TRBJ2-7
ASNSLQGREQY
>TRBV25-1|.|14|TRBJ2-3
ASSDETGRSTDTQY
>TRBV10-3|.|11|TRBJ2-1
AISAGTLGEQF
>TRBV7-3|.|12|TRBJ2-3
ASSRGPSTDTQY
>TRBV30|.|11|TRBJ2-2
AWSFSALGELF
>TRBV12-2|.|17|TRBJ2-1
ASRLAFRGGGSSYNEQF
>TRBV15|TRBD2|13|TRBJ2-7
ATSGGTSGSTRQY
>TRBV6-1|.|11|TRBJ1-5
ASSLAYKQPQH
>TRBV5-6|.|13|TRBJ2-7
ASSLWRPSSYEQY
>TRBV2|.|9|TRBJ2-7
ASRRTERQY
>TRBV5-5|TRBD2|16|TRBJ2-7
ASSYLAGPADPSYEQY
>TRBV29-1|TRBD1|12|TRBJ1-1
SVSLQGAGTEAF
>TRBV27|.|14|TRBJ2-6
ASSLASRSGANVLT
>TRBV6-1|.|11|TRBJ2-5
ASRNPGQETQY
>TRBV25-1|TRBD1|13|TRBJ2-7
ASRETGTGSYEQY
>TRBV15|.|15|TRBJ1-4
ATSRPSGGRANEKLF